This T cell receptor beta chain was profiled in a study of OX40 agonist ivuxolimab in advanced cancers. Sequencing was performed with immunoSEQ multiplex PCR; in TCRdb, only in-frame clones are kept and a portion is missing. This table holds fewer than 50,000 clones, about 89% found once. A remark on this clone: Its antigen is not known.

General study findings and limits: Certain nonresponders additionally had low normalized T-cell clonal expansion.

The TCR comes from an adult with an advanced solid tumor such as melanoma, head and neck, liver or kidney cancer. The sequencing used CD4+ or CD8+ T cells sorted from blood, collected in a trial of the OX40 agonist ivuxolimab.

CDR3 residues: CASSFLKSGLAGEGEQYF. The DNA of the CDR3 is TGTGCCAGCAGCTTCCTGAAAAGCGGACTAGCGGGAGAGGGCGAGCAGTACTTC. The rearrangement links TRBV13 to TRBJ2-7; 13 bases are shared with TRBD2. V gave up 3 bases and J gave up 6 bases; unmatched junction bases: 14. Germline V gives CDR1 PRHDT, CDR2 FYEKMQ (reference sequence). The CDR3 covers 18 residues.